The subject of this entry is one T cell receptor beta chain. As to time point: baseline, week 1 (first vaccination visit). Treatment denoted: pre-vaccination baseline after standard-of-care therapy. These data belong to a study of a mutant IDH1 vaccine in newly diagnosed glioma. Germline lookup yields CDR1 SNHLY and CDR2 FYNNEI. The germline V and J ends were trimmed by 5 bases and 3 bases, with 5 bases remaining between them. CDR3 size: 11 residues. Produced via immunoSEQ multiplex PCR; TCRdb's table is partial and in-frame only. The sample lists about 88,000 clones, roughly four fifths occurring once.

The V gene is TRBV2, the J gene TRBJ2-7; D not resolved. This sample comprised PBMCs, obtained from a glioma patient treated with radiotherapy, temozolomide or both. The clonotype comes from a man aged 35 to 55 with glioma. Some clones in this sample may be carry-over from other donors' samples. CDR3 region: CASSLVYEQYF. As DNA, the CDR3 is TGTGCCAGCAGTCTCGTCTACGAGCAGTACTTC. The complete variable domain, with remaining parts taken from reference TRBV2 and TRBJ2-7, reads EPEVTQTPSHQVTQMGQEVILRCVPISNHLYFYWYRQILGQKVEFLVSFYNNEISEKSEIFDDQFSVERPDGSNFTLKIRSTKLEDSAMYFCASSLVYEQYFGPGTRLTVT.